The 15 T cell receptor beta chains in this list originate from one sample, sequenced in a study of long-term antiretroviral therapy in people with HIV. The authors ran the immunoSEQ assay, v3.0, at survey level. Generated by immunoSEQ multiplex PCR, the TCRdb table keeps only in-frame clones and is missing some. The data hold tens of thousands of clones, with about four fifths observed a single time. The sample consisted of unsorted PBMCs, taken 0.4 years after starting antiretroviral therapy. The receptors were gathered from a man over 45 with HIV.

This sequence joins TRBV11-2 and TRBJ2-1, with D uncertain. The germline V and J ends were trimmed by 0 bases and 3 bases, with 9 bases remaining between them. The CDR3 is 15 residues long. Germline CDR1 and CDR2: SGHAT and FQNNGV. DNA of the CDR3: TGTGCCAGCAGCTTAGATGGGGTTAACTACAATGAGCAGTTCTTC. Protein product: CASSLDGVNYNEQFF.

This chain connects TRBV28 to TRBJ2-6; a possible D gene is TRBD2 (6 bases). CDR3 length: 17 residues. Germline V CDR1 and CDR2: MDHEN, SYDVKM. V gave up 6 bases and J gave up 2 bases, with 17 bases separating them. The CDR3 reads CASRRDSVPTGANVLTF. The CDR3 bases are TGTGCCAGCAGACGGGACTCAGTTCCAACTGGGGCCAACGTCCTGACTTTC.

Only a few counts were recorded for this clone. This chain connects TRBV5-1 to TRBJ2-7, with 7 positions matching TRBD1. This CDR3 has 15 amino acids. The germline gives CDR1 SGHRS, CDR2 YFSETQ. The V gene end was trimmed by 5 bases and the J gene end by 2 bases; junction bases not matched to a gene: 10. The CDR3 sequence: CASRTERQGAYEQYF. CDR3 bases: TGCGCCAGCAGAACAGAACGACAGGGAGCCTACGAGCAGTACTTC.

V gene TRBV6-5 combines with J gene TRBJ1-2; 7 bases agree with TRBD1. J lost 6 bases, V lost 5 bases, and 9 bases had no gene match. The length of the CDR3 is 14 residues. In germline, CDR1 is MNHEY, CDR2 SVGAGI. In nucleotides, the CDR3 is TGTGCCAGCAGTCAACTACAGGGGAGGAATGGCTACACCTTC. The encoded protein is CASSQLQGRNGYTF.

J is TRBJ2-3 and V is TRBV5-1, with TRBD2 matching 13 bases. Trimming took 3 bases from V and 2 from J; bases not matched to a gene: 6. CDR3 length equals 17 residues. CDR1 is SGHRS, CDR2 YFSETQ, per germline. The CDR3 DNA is TGCGCCAGCAGCTCATGGACTAGCGGGGGTCTCACAGATACGCAGTATTTT. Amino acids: CASSSWTSGGLTDTQYF.

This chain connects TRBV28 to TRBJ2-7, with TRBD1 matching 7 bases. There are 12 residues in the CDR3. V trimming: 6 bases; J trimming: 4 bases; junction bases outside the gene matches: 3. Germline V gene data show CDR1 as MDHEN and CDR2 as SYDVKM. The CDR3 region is CASRQQGYEQYF. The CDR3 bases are TGTGCCAGCAGACAACAGGGGTACGAGCAGTACTTC.

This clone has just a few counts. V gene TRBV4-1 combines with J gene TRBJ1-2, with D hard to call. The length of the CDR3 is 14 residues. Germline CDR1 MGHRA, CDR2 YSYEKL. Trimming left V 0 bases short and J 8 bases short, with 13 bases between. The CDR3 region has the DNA TGCGCCAGCAGCCAAGATTTGGGCATTACGGGCTACACCTTC. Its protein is CASSQDLGITGYTF.

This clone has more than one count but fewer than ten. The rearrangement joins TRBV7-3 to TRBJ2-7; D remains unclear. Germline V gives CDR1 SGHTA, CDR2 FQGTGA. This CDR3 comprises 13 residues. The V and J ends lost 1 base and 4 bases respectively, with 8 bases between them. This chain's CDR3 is CASSLILGYEQYF. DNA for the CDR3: TGTGCCAGCAGCTTAATTTTGGGATACGAGCAGTACTTC.

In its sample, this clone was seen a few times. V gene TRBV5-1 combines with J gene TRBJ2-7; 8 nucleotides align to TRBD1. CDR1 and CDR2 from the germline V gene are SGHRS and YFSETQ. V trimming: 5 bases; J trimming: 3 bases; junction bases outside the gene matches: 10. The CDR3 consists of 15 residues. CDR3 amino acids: CASSPRQGNVYEQYF. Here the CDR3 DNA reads TGCGCCAGCAGTCCAAGACAGGGGAACGTCTACGAGCAGTACTTC.

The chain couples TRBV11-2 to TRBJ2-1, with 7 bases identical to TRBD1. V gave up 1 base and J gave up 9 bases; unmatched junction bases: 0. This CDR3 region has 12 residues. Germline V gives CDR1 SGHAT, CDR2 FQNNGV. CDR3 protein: CASSLGDSEQFF. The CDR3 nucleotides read TGTGCCAGCAGCTTAGGGGACAGTGAGCAGTTCTTC.

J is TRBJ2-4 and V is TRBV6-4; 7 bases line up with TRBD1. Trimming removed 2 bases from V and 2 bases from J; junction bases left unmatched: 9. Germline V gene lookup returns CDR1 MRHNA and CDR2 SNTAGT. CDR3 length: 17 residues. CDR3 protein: CASSDTRLQGTKNIQYF. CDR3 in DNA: TGTGCCAGCAGTGACACTCGCTTACAGGGGACCAAAAACATTCAGTACTTC.

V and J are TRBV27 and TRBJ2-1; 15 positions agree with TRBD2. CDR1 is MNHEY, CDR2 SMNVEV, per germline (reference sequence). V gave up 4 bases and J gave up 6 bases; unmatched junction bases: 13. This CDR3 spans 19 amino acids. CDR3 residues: CASSYSSGLAGGRGNEQFF. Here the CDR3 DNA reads TGTGCCAGCAGTTATTCCTCGGGACTAGCGGGGGGCAGGGGCAATGAGCAGTTCTTC.

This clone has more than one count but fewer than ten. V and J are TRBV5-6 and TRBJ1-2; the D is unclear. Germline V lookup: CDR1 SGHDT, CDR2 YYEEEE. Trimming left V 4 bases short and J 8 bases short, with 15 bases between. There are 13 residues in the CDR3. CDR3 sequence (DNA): TGTGCCAGCAGCAAGGACGGTTCTATGGGCTACACCTTC. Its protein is CASSKDGSMGYTF.

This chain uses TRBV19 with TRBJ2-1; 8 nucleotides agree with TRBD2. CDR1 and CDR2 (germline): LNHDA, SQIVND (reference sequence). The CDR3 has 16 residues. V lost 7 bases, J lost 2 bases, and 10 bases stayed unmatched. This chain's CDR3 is CASKRRGGETYNEQFF. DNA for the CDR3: TGTGCCAGTAAAAGACGGGGGGGCGAAACCTACAATGAGCAGTTCTTC.

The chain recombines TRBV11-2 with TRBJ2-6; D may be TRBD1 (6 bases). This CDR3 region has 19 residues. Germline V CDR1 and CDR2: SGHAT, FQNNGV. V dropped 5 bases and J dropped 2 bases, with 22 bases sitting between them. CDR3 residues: CASSPRLGAQGTGANVLTF. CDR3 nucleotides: TGTGCCAGCAGCCCTCGATTGGGGGCTCAGGGAACTGGGGCCAACGTCCTGACTTTC. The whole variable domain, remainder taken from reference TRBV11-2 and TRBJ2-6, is EAGVAQSPRYKIIEKRQSVAFWCNPISGHATLYWYQQILGQGPKLLIQFQNNGVVDDSQLPKDRFSAERLKGVDSTLKIQPAKLEDSAVYLCASSPRLGAQGTGANVLTFGAGSRLTVL.